The rows below give T cell receptor beta chains drawn from one sample of a study of cytomegalovirus exposure and HLA in healthy donors. Using immunoSEQ multiplex PCR, the repertoire was profiled, and TCRdb retains in-frame clones only, with some absent. The ten top clones account for less than 4.5%, within a sample of roughly 120,000 clones. The sequencing sample was made of PBMCs. Receptor source: a man younger than 40 in good health and CMV-seronegative. Each CDR3 is given with its conserved first and last residue.

>TRBV2|TRBJ2-7
CASRRDPQGEQYF
>TRBV7-8|TRBJ2-3
CASSPVGGRDTQYF
>TRBV2|TRBJ1-5
CASNYRSGENQPQHF
>TRBV4-3|TRBJ2-3
CASSQEASGAPKRDTQYF
>TRBV5-4|TRBJ2-2
CASSLPGTSGGAVTGELFF
>TRBV6-5|TRBJ1-3
CASSYRGSGNTIYF
>TRBV11-2|TRBJ2-7
CASRAIRDRYYEQYF
>TRBV6-5|TRBJ2-7
CASSPKGQASYEQYF
>TRBV6-6|TRBJ2-5
CASSGIQGPQETQYF
>TRBV4-1|TRBJ2-7
CASSQPRTSSEQYF
>TRBV4-1|TRBJ2-3
CASRRTGTDTQYF
>TRBV6-5|TRBJ1-1
CASSYPGRETEAFF
>TRBV11-2|TRBJ2-4
CASSLDLSNIQYF
>TRBV15|TRBJ2-7
CATSRENRGYEQYF
>TRBV15|TRBJ2-1
CATSSRGYNEQFF